This T cell receptor beta chain derives from a study of CD8+CD57+ T cells in acquired aplastic anemia. Study background: Sorted CD4+ and CD8+ cells yielded DNA averaging approximately 3 ug.

Germline V CDR1 and CDR2: SNHLY, FYNNEI. Deletions cut 9 bases from V and 9 bases from J, with 21 bases between. This CDR3 has 13 amino acids. The table lists this clonotype with many counts. Its antigen remains unidentified. Investigators profiled TCR beta VDJ and CDR3 from genomic DNA template. One entry per CDR3 protein, called by TCRdb with MiXCR from the reads. The table lists roughly 86,000 distinct CDR3 sequences, 40% to 55% of them singletons, with 65% to 80% in the top ten. Study-wide findings and caveats: Patients and controls shared 25 to 35 CD8+ CDR3 sequences, which appeared highly expressed in patients and within their immunodominant clones.

Sequenced input: sorted CD4+, CD8+, or CD8+CD57+ T cells (not recorded which) from PBMCs. V is TRBV2 and J is TRBJ2-7; possibly TRBD2 for D (5 bases). This receptor was obtained from a human donor in good health, serving as a control. The chain's CDR3 is CASFGEYENGQYF. The DNA for the CDR3 is TGTGCCAGTTTTGGGGAGTACGAAAACGGGCAGTACTTC.